What follows is one T cell receptor beta chain and its context. Its antigen remains unidentified. The entry originates in a study of cytomegalovirus exposure and HLA in healthy donors. Study details: Early released data had roughly 81 million unique TCRs, all coming from HLA-typed donors.

Germline CDR1 LNHDA, CDR2 SQIVND (reference sequence). Deletions cut 11 bases from V and 5 bases from J, with 16 bases between. This CDR3 is built from 13 residues. The PCR had 60 Vbeta and 13 Jbeta primers. Some clones are missing from TCRdb's copy, which holds only in-frame ones; the method was immunoSEQ multiplex PCR. The table includes some 100,000 clones, around four fifths detected once. Study outcomes and limitations: In a later analysis, at a false discovery rate of 0.05, 17,000 or so TCR beta sequences were associated with HLA alleles. Roughly 170 TCR beta chains were listed as cytomegalovirus-associated.

The TCR comes from a man aged 35-49 years in good health and CMV-seronegative. This chain joins TRBV19 and TRBJ2-1, with D possibly matching TRBD2 (5 bases). The specimen was PBMCs. The CDR3 nucleotides read TGTGCCTCATGGGAGCCTCTCCACAATGAGCAGTTCTTC. Translating it yields CASWEPLHNEQFF.